Listed below are T cell receptor beta chains from one sample, sequenced in a study of blood T cells in healthy people across ages. TCRdb ran MiXCR on the 5' RACE reads and lists one entry per CDR3 protein. The sample records some 670,000 distinct CDR3 sequences, over 40% being singletons. Sequencing was done on a sample of blood. Receptors were obtained from a woman older than 75 in good health. CDR3s include the opening cysteine and the closing phenylalanine or tryptophan. Each record gives: clone size, J gene, V gene, D gene, CDR3 DNA, CDR3 protein. D genes are given only for firm matches. Clone size appears in some rows only: once, few, many, or a class for an expanded clone.

.,TRBJ1-5,TRBV3-1,.,TGTGCCAGCAGCCAGACAGCCCGCGATCAGCCCCAGCATTTT,CASSQTARDQPQHF
.,TRBJ2-5,TRBV6-5,.,TGTGCCAGCAGTTACGATTTTCTCGGGGGGCTATTCAATGAGCAGTACTTC,CASSYDFLGGLFNEQYF
.,TRBJ1-2,TRBV3-1,.,TGTGCCAGCAGCCAAGAAGGGAGGGGAAACTATGGCTACACCTTC,CASSQEGRGNYGYTF
few,TRBJ2-3,TRBV7-8,.,TGTGCCAGCAGCGTAGCGAGGGGGGATACGCAGTATTTT,CASSVARGDTQYF
.,TRBJ2-2,TRBV5-1,.,TGCGCCAGCGTCGAGGGAGGGGAGCTGTTTTTT,CASVEGGELFF
few,TRBJ2-7,TRBV25-1,TRBD1,TGTGCCAGCAGTGAACCAGGGGGCGAGCAGTACTTC,CASSEPGGEQYF
.,TRBJ2-5,TRBV11-1,.,TGTGCCAGCAGCGAACAAAGGGCACAGTACAATGAGCAGTACTTC,CASSEQRAQYNEQYF
few,TRBJ1-2,TRBV12-3/TRBV12-4,TRBD1,TGTGCCAGCAGTGGGACAGACACAAACTATGGCTACACCTTC,CASSGTDTNYGYTF
many,TRBJ2-3,TRBV7-6,.,TGTGCCAGCAGCTTAGTGGCCGCTAGCACAGATACGCAGTATTTT,CASSLVAASTDTQYF
.,TRBJ2-7,TRBV5-1,.,TGCGCCAGCAGCTTGATGGCGGTTTACTACGAGCAGTACTTC,CASSLMAVYYEQYF
.,TRBJ2-7,TRBV20-1,.,TGCAGTGCGTCTCAATCCCCCAACTACGAGCAGTACTTC,CSASQSPNYEQYF
few,TRBJ2-5,TRBV20-1,.,TGCAGTGCTAACCCAAAAGAGACCCAGTACTTC,CSANPKETQYF
.,TRBJ2-6,TRBV29-1,TRBD1,TGCAGCGTTGGTCCAGGGGGATTCTCTGGGGCCAACGTCCTGACTTTC,CSVGPGGFSGANVLTF
many,TRBJ2-7,TRBV7-9,.,TGTGCCAGCAGCTTAGAGGGGGGACAGTTGTACTACGAGCAGTACTTC,CASSLEGGQLYYEQYF
.,TRBJ2-1,TRBV15,TRBD2,TGTGCCACCAGCACGGGACTAGCGGATAATGAGCAGTTCTTC,CATSTGLADNEQFF
.,TRBJ1-6,TRBV6-5,TRBD1,TGTGCCAGCAGCCGCGGGGACAGGGGAGCCCTCCACTTT,CASSRGDRGALHF
.,TRBJ2-3,TRBV6-5,.,TGTGCCAGCAGATTGGGGGCCGCTCCCACAGATACGCAGTATTTT,CASRLGAAPTDTQYF
.,TRBJ1-1,TRBV4-1,TRBD1,TGCGCCAGCAGCCAGGACGGGGGAGGGGGCACCGAAGCTTTCTTT,CASSQDGGGGTEAFF
few,TRBJ1-2,TRBV5-1,TRBD1,TGCGCCAGCAGCGCCGGACAGGACTTTCGAGGCTACACCTTC,CASSAGQDFRGYTF
many,TRBJ2-5,TRBV20-1,.,TGCAGTGCTAGGCCGCAGGTTGGGACCCAGTACTTC,CSARPQVGTQYF
.,TRBJ2-3,TRBV24-1,.,TGTGCCACCAGTGATTCCAGGGTGGAAGATACGCAGTATTTT,CATSDSRVEDTQYF
.,TRBJ2-6,TRBV21-1,.,TGTGCGACGACAGGACCCCACTCTGGGGCCAACGTCCTGACTTTC,CATTGPHSGANVLTF
.,TRBJ2-1,TRBV6-2/TRBV6-3,.,TGTGCCAGCAGTAGAGGGGATACTTCCAATGAGCAGTTCTTC,CASSRGDTSNEQFF
few,TRBJ2-1,TRBV12-3/TRBV12-4,.,TGTGCCAGCAGTTCGGCCCGGGAGTCCTACAATGAGCAGTTCTTC,CASSSARESYNEQFF
many,TRBJ2-5,TRBV7-2,.,TGTGCCAGCAGCTTAGGCCCAGCGATGCAAGAGACCCAGTACTTC,CASSLGPAMQETQYF
many,TRBJ2-7,TRBV20-1,.,TGCAGTGCTCCCCCCATTGCGGAGGGCTACGAGCAGTACTTC,CSAPPIAEGYEQYF
.,TRBJ1-4,TRBV27,TRBD1,TGTGCCAGCAGTGAGACAGGGTTTAATGAAAAACTGTTTTTT,CASSETGFNEKLFF
.,TRBJ1-4,TRBV7-3,TRBD1,TGTGCCAGCAGCAGAAAAGCAGGGGGAGGGGAAAAACTGTTTTTT,CASSRKAGGGEKLFF
few,TRBJ2-7,TRBV11-2,.,TGTGCCGGCAGCCCTTGGGCCTACGAGCAGTACTTC,CAGSPWAYEQYF